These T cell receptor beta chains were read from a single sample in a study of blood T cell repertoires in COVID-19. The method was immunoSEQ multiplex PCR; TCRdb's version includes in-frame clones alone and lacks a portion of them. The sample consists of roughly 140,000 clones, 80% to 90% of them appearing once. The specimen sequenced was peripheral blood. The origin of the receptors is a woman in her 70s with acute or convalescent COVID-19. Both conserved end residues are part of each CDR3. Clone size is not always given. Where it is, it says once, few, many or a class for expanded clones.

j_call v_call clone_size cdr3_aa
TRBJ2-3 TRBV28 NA CASISGGVTDTQYF
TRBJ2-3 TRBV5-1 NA CASSWQDSSTDTQYF
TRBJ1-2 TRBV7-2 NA CASSLGGQGVRGGYTF
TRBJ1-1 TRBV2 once CASRKGGEGRMVTEAFF
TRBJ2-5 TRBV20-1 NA CSATSGETQYF
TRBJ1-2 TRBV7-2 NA CASSLGNRGRPYGYTF
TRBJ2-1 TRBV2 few CASSDLPGTGRKASYNEQFF
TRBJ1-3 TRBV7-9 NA CASSPGQGARSSSGNTIYF
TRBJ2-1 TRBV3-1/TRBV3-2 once CASSERRGGSYNEQFF
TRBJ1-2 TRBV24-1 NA CATSDSPTGEGYTF